These T cell receptor beta chains were read from a single sample in a study of molecular identifiers for immune sequencing clone quantification. TCRdb redid the calling of the PCR reads with MiXCR, one entry per CDR3 protein. The table includes about 320,000 distinct CDR3 sequences, 24% detected once. The specimen was naive CD8+ T cells from blood, with Jurkat cell RNA spiked in. These receptors originate from a human donor in good health. Some libraries in this study had Jurkat cell RNA spiked in. CDR3s include the opening cysteine and the closing phenylalanine or tryptophan. D genes are given only for firm matches. Clone size is shown for a subset of rows, as once, few, many or a class of expanded clone.

v_gene	abundance	j_gene	d_gene	CDR3nt	CDR3aa
TRBV13	-	TRBJ2-3	TRBD1	TGTGCCAGCAGCTTGCGGGACAGGGGAAGCACAGATACGCAGTATTTT	CASSLRDRGSTDTQYF
TRBV5-6	many	TRBJ2-7	TRBD1	TGTGCCAGCAGCTTGCAGGGGGCTCCCTACGAGCAGTACTTC	CASSLQGAPYEQYF
TRBV5-1	many	TRBJ1-6	TRBD1	TGCGCCAGCAGCTTGGCACAGGGGGCTTCACCCCTCCACTTT	CASSLAQGASPLHF
TRBV20-1	few	TRBJ2-3	TRBD2	TGCAGTGCTAGAGATACGGTAGCGGGGGCAATTAGCACAGATACGCAGTATTTT	CSARDTVAGAISTDTQYF
TRBV4-3	-	TRBJ2-3	-	TGCGCCAGCAGCCAAGATACTCCAGATACGCAGTATTTT	CASSQDTPDTQYF
TRBV2	-	TRBJ1-3	-	TGTGCCAGCACTCTGAACATAATCAGGGTACTCTCTGGAAACACCATATATTTT	CASTLNIIRVLSGNTIYF
TRBV7-9	few	TRBJ2-3	-	TGTGCCAGCAGGGGAACGGGGCCACGGTGGCGGGACCTCAGCACAGATACGCAGTATTTT	CASRGTGPRWRDLSTDTQYF
TRBV20-1	many	TRBJ2-3	TRBD2	TGCAGTGCCCACTGGGGCGGGGGAATAGATACGCAGTATTTT	CSAHWGGGIDTQYF
TRBV30	-	TRBJ1-3	-	TGTGCCTGGCTCCCGACAGAACTTGGAAACACCATATATTTT	CAWLPTELGNTIYF
TRBV4-1	many	TRBJ2-1	TRBD1	TGCGCCAGCAGACAACAGGGGGCGGGTGAGCAGTTCTTC	CASRQQGAGEQFF
TRBV4-1	few	TRBJ2-3	TRBD2	TGCGCCAGCAGCCCGGGACTAGCGGGGGGGTTAGATACGCAGTATTTT	CASSPGLAGGLDTQYF
TRBV29-1	many	TRBJ2-1	TRBD1	TGCAGCGTCCCTCCCTTAGGACAGGGGCGATACAATGAGCAGTTCTTC	CSVPPLGQGRYNEQFF
TRBV18	few	TRBJ2-5	-	TGTGCCAGCTCACAAACAGAGTACCAAGAGACCCAGTACTTC	CASSQTEYQETQYF
TRBV19	many	TRBJ2-7	TRBD2	TGTGCCAGTAGTTCCGGACTAGCCCGGTACGAGCAGTACTTC	CASSSGLARYEQYF
TRBV12-3/TRBV12-4	many	TRBJ2-3	TRBD2	TGTGCCAGCAGTTTGGCGGGAGAGAGGGCAGATACGCAGTATTTT	CASSLAGERADTQYF
TRBV13	-	TRBJ2-1	TRBD1	TGTGCCTGCAGACATTACCAGACAGGGGGCAATGAGCAGTTCTTC	CACRHYQTGGNEQFF
TRBV20-1	-	TRBJ2-3	-	TGCAGTGCTAGAGCCGCGGGGAGCACAGATACGCAGTATTTT	CSARAAGSTDTQYF
TRBV29-1	many	TRBJ1-1	-	TGCAGCGTTTTCGGGGGGCCACACAGACAAGGAGGGACTGAAGCTTTCTTT	CSVFGGPHRQGGTEAFF
TRBV4-1	few	TRBJ2-3	TRBD2	TGCGCCAGCAGCCAAGATAGGACTAGCGGGATCTTCGATACGCAGTATTTT	CASSQDRTSGIFDTQYF
TRBV7-9	-	TRBJ2-1	TRBD2	TGTGCCAGCAGCTTAGCCGGACTAGTTCCCCACAATGAGCAGTTCTTC	CASSLAGLVPHNEQFF
TRBV19	many	TRBJ2-7	-	TGTGCCAGTAGTATGAACAGCAAAATCCCCTACGAGCAGTACTTC	CASSMNSKIPYEQYF
TRBV28	-	TRBJ1-4	-	TGTGCCAGCAGTTTGTGGAGGAACCATAATGAAAAACTGTTTTTT	CASSLWRNHNEKLFF
TRBV14	many	TRBJ2-5	-	TGTGCCAGCAGCCAAGTAAGGGCACGCCAGTACTTC	CASSQVRARQYF